This TCR beta chain is from a study of CD8 T cells in ankylosing spondylitis. General study findings and limits: Blood of patients with ankylosing spondylitis appeared to be characterized by a TCR beta motif of fewer than 10 highly homologous variants.

The germline gives CDR1 MNHEY, CDR2 SVGEGT. The CDR3 length is 13 residues. Trimming stripped 6 bases from V and 2 bases from J, with 11 bases between. TCRdb independently ran MiXCR on the 5' RACE reads; one entry per CDR3 protein. The data show roughly 400,000 distinct CDR3 sequences, 20% to 25% seen once. On this clonotype: Its antigen is undetermined.

This chain uses TRBV6-2 or TRBV6-3 with TRBJ2-7; D is ambiguous. Sequencing was done on a sample of blood, either unsorted or a sorted T cell fraction (not recorded which). The TCR comes from a male donor with ankylosing spondylitis. The CDR3 DNA sequence: TGTGCCAGCAGCAACCTGGCCCCCTACGAGCAGTACTTC. Translated, it gives CASSNLAPYEQYF.